This TCR beta chain is from a study of cytomegalovirus exposure and HLA in healthy donors. Regarding this clone: Its antigen is as yet unknown.

The CDR3 length is 16 residues. Trimming left V 3 bases short and J 0 bases short, with 12 bases between. From germline, CDR1 is MNHEY and CDR2 SVGAGI. General observations from the study: For most TCR sequences rarity was the rule, although some public TCRs occurred in many donors. Subsequent analysis of the 100 to 150 validation repertoires found a tendency for first-cohort TCR clusters to co-occur.

TCRdb's table, derived via immunoSEQ multiplex PCR, lists solely in-frame clones and lacks some. The sample has 260,000 or so clones; around nine tenths are singletons. The receptor comes from a young man in good health and CMV-seronegative. The sample was PBMCs. The V call is TRBV6-5, the J call TRBJ2-4; D is undetermined. The CDR3: CASSYGQAIAKNIQYF. The CDR3 DNA follows: TGTGCCAGCAGTTATGGGCAGGCAATAGCCAAAAACATTCAGTACTTC.